This section outlines one TCR beta chain sequence together with its context. This record belongs to a study of blood T cells in healthy people across ages. Study details: Template switching picked up about one barcoded beta molecule for each two T cells.

The draw of peripheral blood yielded approximately 11 milliliters from each donor. Primers used in a second PCR of about 7 to 12 cycles were a sample-barcoded 5' primer and a J-beta primer mix. CDR3-containing paired-end reads numbering at least 3 million came from each sample. TCRdb passed the 5' RACE reads through MiXCR, listing each CDR3 protein once. The sample has hundreds of thousands of distinct CDR3 sequences; less than 35% are singletons. CDR1 is SGHTA, CDR2 FQGNSA, per germline. Losses at the gene ends were 5 bases for V and 8 bases for J; bases not matched to a gene: 17. The CDR3 totals 16 residues.

The chain combines TRBV7-2 with TRBJ1-2, with 7 bases matching TRBD1. This receptor was obtained from a woman of 80 years or more in good health. Specimen: blood. CDR3 protein: CASSPHNQGGAEGYTF. For the CDR3, the DNA is TGTGCCAGCAGCCCCCATAACCAGGGGGGGGCGGAAGGCTACACCTTC.